The 6 T cell receptor beta chains listed next were all sequenced from one sample in a study of T cell responses to AZD1222 COVID-19 vaccine. Sequencing used immunoSEQ multiplex PCR; TCRdb keeps in-frame clones, though not all of them. The top ten hold 10% to 15% of the sample, which has some 100,000 clones, roughly 87% seen once. Sequencing used peripheral blood, obtained on day 0 of MenACWY control vaccination. The receptors here all came from an adult in good health.

The V and J genes are TRBV10-1 and TRBJ2-6, with TRBD1 matching over 10 bases. CDR3 length: 14 residues. J was trimmed by 2 bases and V by 11 bases; bases with no gene match: 3. The germline V gene encodes CDR1 WNHNN and CDR2 SYGVQD (reference sequence). The CDR3 DNA follows: TGCGCCGCCGGGACAGGGGCTGGGGCCAACGTCCTGACTTTC. Translation: CAAGTGAGANVLTF.

About this clone itself: Other nucleotide sequences from this sample produce the same CDR3. This chain joins TRBV7-2 and TRBJ1-1; D remains ambiguous. Germline V gene data show CDR1 as SGHTA and CDR2 as FQGNSA. CDR3 length equals 13 residues. Trimming left V 1 base short and J 1 base short, with 4 bases between. CDR3 amino acids: CASSLGANTEAFF. CDR3 bases: TGTGCCAGCAGCTTAGGGGCGAACACTGAAGCTTTCTTT.

J is TRBJ2-2 and V is TRBV29-1, with D possibly being TRBD1 (6 bases). The germline CDR1 and CDR2 sequences are SQVTM and ANQGSEA. The CDR3 is 14 amino acids. Trimming removed 7 bases from V and 7 bases from J, with 19 bases in between. This CDR3 reads CSASLHEQGGELFF. The CDR3 coding sequence is TGCAGCGCATCCCTCCACGAACAGGGCGGGGAGCTGTTTTTT.

The chain recombines TRBV10-3 with TRBJ2-6; TRBD1 agrees at 7 bases. Germline V gives CDR1 ENHRY, CDR2 SYGVKD. CDR3 length: 16 amino acids. With V trimmed by 4 bases and J by 0 bases, 3 bases remained unmatched. CDR3 DNA sequence: TGTGCCATCAGTGGATCAGGGGGCTCTGGGGCCAACGTCCTGACTTTC. Amino acids: CAISGSGGSGANVLTF.

The chain employs TRBV7-8 and TRBJ1-5; D is perhaps TRBD1 (6 bases). This CDR3 comprises 15 residues. The germline V and J ends were trimmed by 5 bases and 6 bases, with 17 bases remaining between them. Per germline, CDR1 SGHVS and CDR2 FQNEAQ. CDR3: CASSGGPGEGQPQHF. CDR3 in DNA: TGTGCCAGCAGCGGGGGACCAGGGGAGGGTCAGCCCCAGCATTTT.

The rearrangement links TRBV30 to TRBJ2-7; 8 positions match TRBD2. The CDR3 totals 13 residues. The V segment lost 0 bases and the J segment 5 bases; nucleotides outside the gene matches: 3. The germline V gene has CDR1 GTSNPN and CDR2 SVGIG (reference sequence). The CDR3 DNA reads as TGTGCCTGGAGTGTAGGGACTAGTGACGAGCAGTACTTC. Its protein is CAWSVGTSDEQYF.